Presented here are 22 T cell receptor beta chains from one specimen sequenced in a study of T cells after yellow fever vaccination. Via MiXCR, TCRdb re-called the 5' RACE reads, giving one row per CDR3 protein. The sample lists some 150,000 distinct CDR3 sequences, 9.3% occurring once. The sample here was CD8+ T cells sorted from PBMCs, taken 45 days after the yellow fever booster vaccination. Receptors were obtained from a man aged 18 to 30 who received the YFV17D yellow fever vaccine.

The rearrangement joins TRBV7-2 to TRBJ2-7, with 8 bases fitting TRBD2. V gave up 3 bases and J gave up 2 bases; unmatched junction bases: 6. Germline V gives CDR1 SGHTA, CDR2 FQGNSA. The CDR3 runs to 15 residues. CDR3 region: CASSLGGGTAYEQYF. As DNA, the CDR3 is TGTGCCAGCAGCTTGGGCGGGGGGACGGCCTACGAGCAGTACTTC.

This clonotype showed up many times. V is TRBV5-1 and J is TRBJ2-7; 12 bases match TRBD1. This CDR3 has 16 amino acids. With V trimmed by 0 bases and J by 3 bases, 4 bases remained unmatched. Per germline, CDR1 SGHRS and CDR2 YFSETQ. The CDR3 protein is CASSLAGTGGLYEQYF. In DNA form, the CDR3 reads TGCGCCAGCAGCTTGGCCGGGACAGGGGGCCTCTACGAGCAGTACTTC.

This clonotype has just a few counts. V usage is TRBV5-1 and J usage is TRBJ2-6; D is undetermined. This CDR3 spans 16 amino acids. Germline V lookup: CDR1 SGHRS, CDR2 YFSETQ. The germline V and J ends were trimmed by 0 bases and 0 bases, with 7 bases remaining between them. The CDR3 DNA is TGCGCCAGCAGCTTGGACGGACCCTCTGGGGCCAACGTCCTGACTTTC. This codes for CASSLDGPSGANVLTF. Together with reference TRBV5-1 and TRBJ2-6, the CDR3 gives the full variable domain: KAGVTQTPRYLIKTRGQQVTLSCSPISGHRSVSWYQQTPGQGLQFLFEYFSETQRNKGNFPGRFSGRQFSNSRSEMNVSTLELGDSALYLCASSLDGPSGANVLTFGAGSRLTVL.

This clonotype has more than one count but fewer than ten. This sequence joins TRBV7-6 and TRBJ2-6; no definite D call. V was trimmed by 6 bases and J by 2 bases, leaving 11 bases between them. Germline V gives CDR1 SGHVS, CDR2 FNYEAQ. The CDR3 runs to 15 residues. CDR3 sequence reads: CASSNGPTGANVLTF. The CDR3 DNA follows: TGTGCCAGCAGTAACGGACCTACTGGGGCCAACGTCCTGACTTTC.

This chain joins TRBV6-2 or TRBV6-3 and TRBJ1-1; no definite D call. The V gene lost 0 bases and the J gene lost 1 base, with 9 bases spanning the gap. The CDR3 extends over 15 amino acids. CDR1 and CDR2 from the germline V gene are MNHEY and SVGEGT. The chain's CDR3 is CASSYSTVRNTEAFF. CDR3 DNA: TGTGCCAGCAGTTACTCGACGGTGCGGAACACTGAAGCTTTCTTT.

There are a few counts of this clonotype. V usage is TRBV6-2 or TRBV6-3 and J usage is TRBJ2-7, with 7 bases aligning to TRBD2. With 0 bases clipped from V and 6 bases from J, the junction kept 2 bases outside the gene matches. The length of the CDR3 is 13 residues. Germline loops: CDR1 MNHEY, CDR2 SVGEGT. Here the CDR3 DNA reads TGTGCCAGCAGTTACTCGTCTAGCGGCGAGCAGTACGTC. Residues: CASSYSSSGEQYV.

This clonotype has just a few counts. The junction departs from germline at one end; a sequencing error may be responsible. This chain joins TRBV6-2 or TRBV6-3 and TRBJ2-3, with a possible D match to TRBD2 (6 bases). CDR1 is MNHEY and CDR2 is SVGEGT in the germline V gene. The CDR3 totals 15 residues. The CDR3 coding sequence is TGTTCCAGCACTCGGACTACATCACCCACAGATACGCAGTATTTT. It yields the protein CSSTRTTSPTDTQYF.

The chain employs TRBV5-4 and TRBJ1-1; perhaps TRBD1 as D (5 bases). The V end lost 3 bases, the J end lost 1 base, and 13 bases lay between the germline ends. The germline CDR1 and CDR2 sequences are SGHNT and YYREEE (reference sequence). The CDR3 sequence is 15 residues long. The CDR3 loop reads CASSSPGLKNTEAFF. In DNA form, the CDR3 reads TGTGCCAGCAGCTCTCCGGGACTGAAGAACACTGAAGCTTTCTTT.

This chain links TRBV12-3 or TRBV12-4 with TRBJ2-2; TRBD1 agrees at 8 bases. The CDR3 length is 15 residues. V was clipped by 6 bases and J by 1 base; unmatched bases: 4. For the CDR3, the DNA is TGTGCCAGCAGAGAGGACAGGGTGAACACCGGGGAGCTGTTTTTT. Translation: CASREDRVNTGELFF.

This chain links TRBV7-3 with TRBJ2-1, with 8 bases that match TRBD2. The V and J ends lost 3 bases and 6 bases, in that order; junction bases with no gene match: 7. Germline CDR1 is SGHTA and CDR2 is FQGTGA. There are 15 residues in the CDR3. The CDR3 reads CASSLTGGDLNEQFF. CDR3 DNA: TGTGCCAGCAGCTTGACGGGGGGGGATCTCAATGAGCAGTTCTTC.

The V call is TRBV9, the J call TRBJ2-7; D gene unclear. V dropped 4 bases and J dropped 3 bases, with 11 bases sitting between them. The CDR3 is made up of 13 amino acids. Germline assignment: CDR1 SGDLS and CDR2 YYNGEE. The CDR3 loop reads CASSPPGRYEQYF. The CDR3 DNA follows: TGTGCCAGCAGCCCCCCTGGGCGCTACGAGCAGTACTTC.

Written as DNA, the CDR3 is TGCGCCAGCAGCTTGGGGGGGGTTGTGAATCAGCCCCAGCATTTT. Its protein is CASSLGGVVNQPQHF. The chain couples TRBV5-1 to TRBJ1-5; TRBD1 might be the D (5 bases). The CDR3 sequence is 15 residues long. Trimming left V 0 bases short and J 4 bases short, with 11 bases between. The germline gives CDR1 SGHRS, CDR2 YFSETQ.

The rearrangement uses TRBV7-9 and TRBJ2-4; tentatively, D is TRBD1 or TRBD2 (5 bases each). Germline V lookup: CDR1 SEHNR, CDR2 FQNEAQ (reference sequence). The length of the CDR3 is 18 residues. V shed 4 bases and J shed 3 bases, with 22 bases lying between them. The CDR3 reads CASSSPLGPEYNKNIQYF. The DNA of the CDR3 is TGTGCCAGCAGCTCCCCTTTGGGACCCGAATATAACAAAAACATTCAGTACTTC. Full variable domain (outside the CDR3, taken from reference TRBV7-9 and TRBJ2-4): DTGVSQNPRHKITKRGQNVTFRCDPISEHNRLYWYRQTLGQGPEFLTYFQNEAQLEKSRLLSDRFSAERPKGSFSTLEIQRTEQGDSAMYLCASSSPLGPEYNKNIQYFGAGTRLSVL.

V usage is TRBV7-6 and J usage is TRBJ2-7; D gene ambiguous. There are 13 residues in the CDR3. Germline CDR1 SGHVS, CDR2 FNYEAQ. Deletions cut 8 bases from V and 4 bases from J, with 15 bases between. This CDR3 reads CASSTILGYEQYF. As DNA, the CDR3 is TGTGCCAGCTCCACTATCCTGGGATACGAGCAGTACTTC.

The chain employs TRBV4-3 and TRBJ1-2; D might be TRBD1 (6 bases). Germline CDR1 and CDR2: LGHNA and YSLEER. Deletions cut 3 bases from V and 0 bases from J, with 14 bases between. CDR3 size: 16 residues. This CDR3 reads CASSHLNDRSNYGYTF. Here the CDR3 DNA reads TGCGCCAGCAGCCATCTTAATGACAGGTCTAACTATGGCTACACCTTC.

This clonotype was seen more than once but under ten times. V and J are TRBV18 and TRBJ2-1, with a weak D call TRBD2 (5 bases). CDR1 KGHSH and CDR2 LQKENI come from the germline V gene. Trimming took off 3 bases at V and 0 bases at J, with 6 bases between the two ends. The CDR3 has 14 amino acids. The CDR3 loop reads CASSPRGSYNEQFF. CDR3 bases: TGTGCCAGCTCACCCCGGGGCTCCTACAATGAGCAGTTCTTC.

This clonotype was picked up a small number of times. The V and J genes are TRBV25-1 and TRBJ2-5; D gene unclear. CDR3 length equals 15 residues. V dropped 3 bases and J dropped 5 bases, with 16 bases sitting between them. CDR1 and CDR2 from the germline V gene are MGHDK and SYGVNS. The CDR3 DNA reads as TGTGCCAGCAGTGACCAACGTGGGATTAGGGAGACCCAGTACTTC. Translating it yields CASSDQRGIRETQYF.

This clonotype has a handful of counts. The chain employs TRBV5-1 and TRBJ1-1, with D perhaps matching TRBD1 (6 bases). Trimming pared 2 bases from V and 0 bases from J, leaving 8 bases between. Per germline, CDR1 SGHRS and CDR2 YFSETQ. The CDR3 runs to 14 residues. Written as DNA, the CDR3 is TGCGCCAGCAGCTTCCGGGACATGAACACTGAAGCTTTCTTT. This gives the protein CASSFRDMNTEAFF.

This clonotype was detected a few times. The chain uses TRBV5-1 and TRBJ1-2; the match to TRBD1 covers 7 bases. Germline CDR1 and CDR2: SGHRS and YFSETQ. Trimming cost V 4 bases and J 11 bases; bases outside gene matches: 14. The CDR3 is 14 residues long. In nucleotides, the CDR3 is TGCGCCAGCAGCCTGAGGACAGGAAGGAGACTTTACACCTTC. Residues: CASSLRTGRRLYTF.

The chain couples TRBV4-2 to TRBJ2-7; 8 bases are a match to TRBD2. Per germline, CDR1 LGHNA and CDR2 YNFKEQ. CDR3 length: 16 residues. V gave up 0 bases and J gave up 1 base; unmatched junction bases: 5. The CDR3 DNA reads TGTGCCAGCAGCCAAGATCGGGGGGGACTTTCCTACGAGCAGTACTTC. Translated: CASSQDRGGLSYEQYF.

In this sample, this clonotype turned up a few times. The chain joins TRBV3-1 to TRBJ2-7, with 8 nucleotides matching TRBD1. Germline V gene sequence: CDR1 LGHDT, CDR2 YNNKEL (reference sequence). The CDR3 is 17 amino acids. Losses at the gene ends were 3 bases for V and 1 base for J; bases not matched to a gene: 11. The CDR3 coding sequence is TGTGCCAGCAGCCATCAGCCTCCCGGGACAGGATCCTACGAGCAGTACTTC. It encodes CASSHQPPGTGSYEQYF.

V gene TRBV6-5 combines with J gene TRBJ2-5, with D unclear. This CDR3 has 12 residues. Germline V gene sequence: CDR1 MNHEY, CDR2 SVGAGI. The V end was cut by 4 bases, the J end by 5 bases, with 8 bases between. CDR3 residues: CASSSPGETQYF. DNA of the CDR3: TGTGCCAGCAGTTCCCCCGGGGAGACCCAGTACTTC.